This T cell receptor (beta chain) was retrieved from a study of blood T cell repertoires in COVID-19. Study in general: COVID-19 samples collected from the United States, Italy and Spain covered acute and convalescent phases. Sources were T cells, B-cell-depleted T cells, or PBMCs; the material itself was cDNA or gDNA.

Clinical history as reported by participants underpinned cohort assignment. Assay used: immunoSEQ multiplex PCR; TCRdb lists only in-frame clones, some missing. This sample has approximately 470,000 clones, with roughly 87% found just once. Germline V gives CDR1 MDHEN, CDR2 SYDVKM. The CDR3 is 11 residues long. Trimming shortened V by 10 bases and J by 4 bases, and 10 bases separated the two germline ends. Sequencing used PBMCs or T cells enriched from blood (not recorded which). The clonotype originates from a woman aged 18-35 years who had recovered from COVID-19. The chain couples TRBV28 to TRBJ1-2; D is uncertain. CDR3 sequence reads: CATEGFYGYTF. CDR3 in DNA: TGTGCCACGGAGGGTTTCTATGGCTACACCTTC.